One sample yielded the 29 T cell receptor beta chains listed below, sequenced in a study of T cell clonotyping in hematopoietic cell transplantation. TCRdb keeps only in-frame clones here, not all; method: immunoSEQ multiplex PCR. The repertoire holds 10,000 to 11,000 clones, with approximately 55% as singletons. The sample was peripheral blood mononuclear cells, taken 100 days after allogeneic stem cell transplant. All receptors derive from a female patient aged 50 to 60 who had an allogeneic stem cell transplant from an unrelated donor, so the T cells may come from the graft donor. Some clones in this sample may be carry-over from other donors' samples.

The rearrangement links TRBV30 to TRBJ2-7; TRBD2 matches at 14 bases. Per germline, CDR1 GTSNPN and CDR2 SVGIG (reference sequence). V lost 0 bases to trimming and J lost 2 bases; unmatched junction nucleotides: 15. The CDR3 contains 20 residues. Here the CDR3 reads CAWSVRVLTSGRDNAYEQYF. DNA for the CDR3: TGTGCCTGGAGTGTACGGGTTTTGACTAGCGGGAGGGACAACGCCTACGAGCAGTACTTC.

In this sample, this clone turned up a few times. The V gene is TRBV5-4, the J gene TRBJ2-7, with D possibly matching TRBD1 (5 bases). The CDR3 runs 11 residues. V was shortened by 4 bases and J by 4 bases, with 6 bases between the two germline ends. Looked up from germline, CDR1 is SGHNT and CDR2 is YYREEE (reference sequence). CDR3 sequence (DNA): TGTGCCAGCAGCAGGGGTTACGAGCAGTACTTC. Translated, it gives CASSRGYEQYF.

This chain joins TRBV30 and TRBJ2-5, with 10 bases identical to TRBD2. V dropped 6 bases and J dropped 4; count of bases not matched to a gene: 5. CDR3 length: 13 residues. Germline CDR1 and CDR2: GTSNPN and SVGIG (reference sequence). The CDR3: CACSSGRVETQYF. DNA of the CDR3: TGTGCCTGTTCAAGCGGGAGGGTAGAGACCCAGTACTTC.

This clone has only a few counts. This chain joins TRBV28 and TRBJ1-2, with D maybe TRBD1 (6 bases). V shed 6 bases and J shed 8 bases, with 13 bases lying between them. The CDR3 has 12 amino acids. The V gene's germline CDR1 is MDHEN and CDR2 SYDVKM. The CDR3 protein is CASSPTGLGYTF. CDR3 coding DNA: TGTGCCAGCAGCCCAACAGGGCTCGGCTACACCTTC.

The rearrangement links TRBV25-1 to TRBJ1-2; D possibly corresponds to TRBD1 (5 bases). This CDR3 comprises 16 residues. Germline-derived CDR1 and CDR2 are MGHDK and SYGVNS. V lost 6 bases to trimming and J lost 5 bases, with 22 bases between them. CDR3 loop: CASSDMGLGLRYGYTF. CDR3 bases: TGTGCCAGCAGCGACATGGGCTTGGGGCTGAGGTATGGCTACACCTTC.

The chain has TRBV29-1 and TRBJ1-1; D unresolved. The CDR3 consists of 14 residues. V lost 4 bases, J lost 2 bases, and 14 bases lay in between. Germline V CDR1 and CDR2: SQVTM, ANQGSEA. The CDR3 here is CSVAGWAANTEAFF. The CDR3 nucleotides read TGCAGCGTTGCCGGGTGGGCAGCCAACACTGAAGCTTTCTTT.

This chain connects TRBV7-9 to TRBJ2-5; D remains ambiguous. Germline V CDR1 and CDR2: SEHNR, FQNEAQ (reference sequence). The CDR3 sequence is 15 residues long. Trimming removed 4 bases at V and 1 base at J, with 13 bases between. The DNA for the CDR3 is TGTGCCAGCAGCTCCAGAACAATATTCCAAGAGACCCAGTACTTC. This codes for CASSSRTIFQETQYF. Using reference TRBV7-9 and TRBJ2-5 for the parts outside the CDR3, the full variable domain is DTGVSQNPRHKITKRGQNVTFRCDPISEHNRLYWYRQTLGQGPEFLTYFQNEAQLEKSRLLSDRFSAERPKGSFSTLEIQRTEQGDSAMYLCASSSRTIFQETQYFGPGTRLLVL.

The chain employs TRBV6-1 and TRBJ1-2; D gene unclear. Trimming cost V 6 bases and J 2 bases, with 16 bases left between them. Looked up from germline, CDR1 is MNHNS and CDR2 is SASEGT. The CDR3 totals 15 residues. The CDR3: CASRPGRGSNYGYTF. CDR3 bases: TGTGCCAGCAGGCCCGGTCGGGGTTCCAACTATGGCTACACCTTC.

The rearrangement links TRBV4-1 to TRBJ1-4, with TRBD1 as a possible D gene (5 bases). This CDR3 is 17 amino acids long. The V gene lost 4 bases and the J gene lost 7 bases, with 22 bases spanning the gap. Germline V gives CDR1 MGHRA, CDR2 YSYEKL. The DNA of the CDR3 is TGCGCCAGCAGCCCCACATTATCTCGAGGGGCTGCTGAAAAACTGTTTTTT. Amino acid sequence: CASSPTLSRGAAEKLFF.

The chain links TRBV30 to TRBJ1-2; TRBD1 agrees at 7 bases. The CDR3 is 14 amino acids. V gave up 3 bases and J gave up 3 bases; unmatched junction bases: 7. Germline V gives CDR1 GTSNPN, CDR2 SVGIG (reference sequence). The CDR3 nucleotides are TGTGCCTGGAGCTGGGGACAGAGAGACTATGGCTACACCTTC. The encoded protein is CAWSWGQRDYGYTF.

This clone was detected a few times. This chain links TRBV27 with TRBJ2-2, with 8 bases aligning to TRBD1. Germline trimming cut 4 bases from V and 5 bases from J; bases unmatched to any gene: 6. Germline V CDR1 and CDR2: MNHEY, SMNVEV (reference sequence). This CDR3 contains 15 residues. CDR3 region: CASSSRGLRTGELFF. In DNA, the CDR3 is TGTGCCAGCAGTTCCAGGGGGCTTAGGACCGGGGAGCTGTTTTTT.

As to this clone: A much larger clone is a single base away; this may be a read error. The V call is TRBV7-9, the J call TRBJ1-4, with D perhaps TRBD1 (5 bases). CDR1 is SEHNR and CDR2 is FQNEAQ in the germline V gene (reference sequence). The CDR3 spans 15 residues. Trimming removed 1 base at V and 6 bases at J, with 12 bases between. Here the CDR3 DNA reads TGTGCCAGCAGCTTAGAACCGGGACGGGATGAAAAACTGTTTTTT. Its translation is CASSLEPGRDEKLFF.

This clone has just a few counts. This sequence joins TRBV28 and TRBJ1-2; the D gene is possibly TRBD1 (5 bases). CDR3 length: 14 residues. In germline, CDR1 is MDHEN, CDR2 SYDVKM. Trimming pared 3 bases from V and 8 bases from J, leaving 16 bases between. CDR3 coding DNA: TGTGCCAGCAGTTTGGGAGCAGGGATGGGCGGCTACACCTTC. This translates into CASSLGAGMGGYTF.

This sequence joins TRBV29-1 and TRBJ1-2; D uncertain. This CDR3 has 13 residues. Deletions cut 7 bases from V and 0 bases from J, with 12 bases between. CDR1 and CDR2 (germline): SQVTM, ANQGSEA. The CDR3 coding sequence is TGCAGCGCCGCTGAGGGTCCTAACTATGGCTACACCTTC. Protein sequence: CSAAEGPNYGYTF.

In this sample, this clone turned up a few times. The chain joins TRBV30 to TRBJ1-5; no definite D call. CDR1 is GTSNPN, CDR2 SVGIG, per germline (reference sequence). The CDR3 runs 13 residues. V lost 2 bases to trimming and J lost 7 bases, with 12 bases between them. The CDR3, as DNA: TGTGCCTGGAGTCTGGGCCCGAGACAGCCCCAGCATTTT. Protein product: CAWSLGPRQPQHF. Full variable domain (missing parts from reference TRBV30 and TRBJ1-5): SQTIHQWPATLVQPVGSPLSLECTVEGTSNPNLYWYRQAAGRGLQLLFYSVGIGQISSEVPQNLSASRPQDRQFILSSKKLLLSDSGFYLCAWSLGPRQPQHFGDGTRLSIL.

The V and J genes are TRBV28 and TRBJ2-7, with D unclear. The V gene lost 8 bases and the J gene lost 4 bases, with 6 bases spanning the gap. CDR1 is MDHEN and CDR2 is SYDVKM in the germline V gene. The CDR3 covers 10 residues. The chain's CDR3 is CASGYYEQYF. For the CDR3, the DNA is TGTGCCAGCGGATATTACGAGCAGTACTTC.

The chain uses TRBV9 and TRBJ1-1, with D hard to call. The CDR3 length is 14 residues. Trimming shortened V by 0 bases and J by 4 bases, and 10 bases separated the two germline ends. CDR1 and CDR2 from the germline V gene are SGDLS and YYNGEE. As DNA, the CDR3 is TGTGCCAGCAGCGTAGAGCTTCCTCCCACTGAAGCTTTCTTT. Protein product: CASSVELPPTEAFF.

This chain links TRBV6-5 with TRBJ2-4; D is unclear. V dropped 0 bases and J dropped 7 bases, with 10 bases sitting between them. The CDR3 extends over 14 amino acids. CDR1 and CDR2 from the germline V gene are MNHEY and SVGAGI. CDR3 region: CASSYSRRWNIQYF. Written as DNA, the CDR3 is TGTGCCAGCAGTTACTCGAGGCGGTGGAACATTCAGTACTTC.

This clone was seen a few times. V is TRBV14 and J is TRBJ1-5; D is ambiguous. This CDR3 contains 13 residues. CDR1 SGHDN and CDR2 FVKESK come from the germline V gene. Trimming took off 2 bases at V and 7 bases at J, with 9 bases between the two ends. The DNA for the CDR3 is TGTGCCAGCAGCCAAAGCCCAGAGCAGCCCCAGCATTTT. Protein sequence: CASSQSPEQPQHF.

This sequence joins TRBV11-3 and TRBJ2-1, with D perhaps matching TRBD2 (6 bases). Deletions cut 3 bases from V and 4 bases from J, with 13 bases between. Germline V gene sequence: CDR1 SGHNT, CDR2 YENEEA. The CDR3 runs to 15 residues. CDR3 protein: CASSFKGGGYNEQFF. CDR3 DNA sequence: TGTGCCAGCAGCTTTAAGGGTGGGGGGTACAATGAGCAGTTCTTC.

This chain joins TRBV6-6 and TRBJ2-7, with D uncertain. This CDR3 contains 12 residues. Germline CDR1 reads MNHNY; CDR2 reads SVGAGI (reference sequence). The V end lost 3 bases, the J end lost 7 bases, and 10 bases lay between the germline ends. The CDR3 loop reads CASSYLGLEQYF. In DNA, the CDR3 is TGTGCCAGCAGTTATTTGGGGTTAGAGCAGTACTTC.

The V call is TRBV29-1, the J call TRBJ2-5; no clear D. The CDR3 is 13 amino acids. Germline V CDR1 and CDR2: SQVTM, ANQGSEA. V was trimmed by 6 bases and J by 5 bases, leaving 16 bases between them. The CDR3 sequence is CSVPWAQPETQYF. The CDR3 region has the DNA TGCAGCGTCCCCTGGGCCCAGCCGGAGACCCAGTACTTC. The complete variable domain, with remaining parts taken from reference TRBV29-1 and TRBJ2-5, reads SAVISQKPSRDICQRGTSLTIQCQVDSQVTMMFWYRQQPGQSLTLIATANQGSEATYESGFVIDKFPISRPNLTFSTLTVSNMSPEDSSIYLCSVPWAQPETQYFGPGTRLLVL.

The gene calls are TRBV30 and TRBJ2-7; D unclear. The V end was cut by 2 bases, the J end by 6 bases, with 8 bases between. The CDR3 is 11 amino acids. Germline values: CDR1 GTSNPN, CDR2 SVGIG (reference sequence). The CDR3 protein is CAWSSPIEQYF. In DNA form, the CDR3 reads TGTGCCTGGAGTAGTCCAATCGAGCAGTACTTC.

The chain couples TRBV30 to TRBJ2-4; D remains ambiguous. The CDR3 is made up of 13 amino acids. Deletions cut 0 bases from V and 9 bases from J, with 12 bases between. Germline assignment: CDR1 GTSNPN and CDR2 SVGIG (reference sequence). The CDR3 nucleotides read TGTGCCTGGAGTGTACTTGCTGGTCCCATTCAGTACTTC. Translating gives CAWSVLAGPIQYF.

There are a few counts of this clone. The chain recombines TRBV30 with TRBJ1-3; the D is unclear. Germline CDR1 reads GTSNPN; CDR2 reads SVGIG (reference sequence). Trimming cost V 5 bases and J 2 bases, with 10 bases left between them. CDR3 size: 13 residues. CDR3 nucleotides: TGTGCCTGGTTTCGATTTACTGGAAACACCATATATTTT. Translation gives CAWFRFTGNTIYF.

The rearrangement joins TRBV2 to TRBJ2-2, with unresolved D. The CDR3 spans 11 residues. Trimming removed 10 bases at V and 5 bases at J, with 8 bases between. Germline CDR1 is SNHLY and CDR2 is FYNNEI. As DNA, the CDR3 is TGTGCCACTCGACTGACCGGGGAGCTGTTTTTT. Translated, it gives CATRLTGELFF.

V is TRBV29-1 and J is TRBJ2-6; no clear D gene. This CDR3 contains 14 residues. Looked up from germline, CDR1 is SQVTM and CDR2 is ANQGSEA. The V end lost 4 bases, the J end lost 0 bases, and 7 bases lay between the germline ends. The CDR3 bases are TGCAGCGTTGTAGACGCCTCTGGGGCCAACGTCCTGACTTTC. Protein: CSVVDASGANVLTF.

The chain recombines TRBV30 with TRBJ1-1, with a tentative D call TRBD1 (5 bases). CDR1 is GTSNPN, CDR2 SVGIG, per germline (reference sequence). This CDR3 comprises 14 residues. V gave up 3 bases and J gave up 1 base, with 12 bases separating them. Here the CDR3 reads CAWSPGRGNTEAFF. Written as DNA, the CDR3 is TGTGCCTGGAGCCCGGGACGGGGGAACACTGAAGCTTTCTTT.

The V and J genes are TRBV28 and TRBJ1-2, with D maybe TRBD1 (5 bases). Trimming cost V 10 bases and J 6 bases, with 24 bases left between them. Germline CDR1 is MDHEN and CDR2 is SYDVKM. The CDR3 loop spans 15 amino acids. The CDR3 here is CAIGDVRDVEDGYTF. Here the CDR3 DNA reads TGTGCCATCGGGGACGTTAGGGATGTGGAGGATGGCTACACCTTC.